This T cell receptor beta chain stems from a study of shared clonotypes between healthy human individuals. Naive CD45RA+ and memory CD45RA-negative subsets were split from CD4+ cells. As for this clone: Antigen specificity is unknown.

Findings and limits, study-wide: The donor pool, a small one, limited the genetic and exposure-history diversity represented.

The CDR3 contains 16 residues. V lost 2 bases to trimming and J lost 1 base, with 11 bases between them. Germline CDR1 SGHTA, CDR2 FQGNSA. Each subset's genomic DNA was split evenly across several immunoSEQ plates. Using about 220 ng DNA, around 30,000 T cell genomes, the sorted-subset replicate PCRs were run. The protocol was immunoSEQ multiplex PCR, while the TCRdb copy is restricted to in-frame clones and leaves out a portion. The data hold 950,000 to 1,100,000 clones, with under 80% observed a single time. The clonotype originates from a man aged 18 to 30 in good health. V usage is TRBV7-2 and J usage is TRBJ2-2; D is ambiguous. Sequenced material: memory CD4+ T cells sorted from blood. Indicated subset: CD45RA-negative fraction. In DNA form, the CDR3 reads TGTGCCAGCAGCTTATATGGTCCAGGGAACACCGGGGAGCTGTTTTTT. This sequence encodes CASSLYGPGNTGELFF.